A single sample gave rise to the 13 T cell receptor beta chains below, sequenced in a study of T cells in Graves' hyperthyroidism and ophthalmopathy. Amplification of TCR beta CDR3 regions was performed using RNA transcripts as template. Initially, a first-round RT-PCR of the TCR CDR3 employed the HTBI primer set. TCRdb re-called the multiplex PCR reads through MiXCR, storing one row per CDR3 protein. The repertoire holds more than 500,000 distinct CDR3 sequences, about 16% seen once, with approximately 30% in the top ten. The specimen was blood. The source is a woman under 40 with Graves' ophthalmopathy.

In this sample, this clonotype turned up many times. The V call is TRBV28, the J call TRBJ2-7; D is unclear. This CDR3 contains 13 residues. V was trimmed by 6 bases and J by 3 bases, leaving 12 bases between them. Germline loops: CDR1 MDHEN, CDR2 SYDVKM. DNA of the CDR3: TGTGCCAGCAGGTCAGCTGATAACTACGAGCAGTACTTC. This translates into CASRSADNYEQYF.

This clonotype occurred many times. The chain employs TRBV20-1 and TRBJ2-3, with D uncertain. The CDR3 has 15 residues. The germline CDR1 and CDR2 sequences are DFQATT and SNEGSKA (reference sequence). Trimming left V 5 bases short and J 6 bases short, with 21 bases between. DNA for the CDR3: TGCAGTGCTGCAGACCCGACCGTAGCTATGGATACGCAGTATTTT. Translated: CSAADPTVAMDTQYF.

As for this clonotype: This may stem from a read error, because a much larger clone lies one nucleotide away. The rearrangement joins TRBV12-3 or TRBV12-4 to TRBJ2-7; 9 nucleotides align to TRBD2. This CDR3 is 16 amino acids long. The J segment lost 5 bases and the V segment lost 5 bases, leaving 13 bases of the junction unmatched. The CDR3 region is CASSPLLAGSANEQYF. The CDR3 DNA reads TGTGCCAGCAGTCCCCTTCTAGCGGGAAGCGCCAACGAGCAGTACTTC.

This clonotype has ten or more counts. The chain links TRBV29-1 to TRBJ1-1, with 8 nucleotides matching TRBD1. Germline CDR1 SQVTM, CDR2 ANQGSEA. The CDR3 is made up of 17 amino acids. V shed 7 bases and J 1 base; nucleotides not matched to a gene: 17. Written as DNA, the CDR3 is TGCAGCGGGCGAATGAGGGACAGGCTCGGAGGGAACACTGAAGCTTTCTTT. Translation gives CSGRMRDRLGGNTEAFF.

This clonotype was found once. Just one base apart from a much larger clone, this may be a read error. V gene TRBV6-2 or TRBV6-3 combines with J gene TRBJ2-2, with 8 positions matching TRBD1. With V trimmed by 11 bases and J by 1 base, 9 bases remained unmatched. This CDR3 has 15 residues. Germline CDR1 and CDR2: MNHEY and SVGEGT. The CDR3 protein is CAGTWTGLNTGELFF. Here the CDR3 DNA reads TGTGCCGGCACCTGGACAGGGCTGAACACCGGGGAGCTGTTTTTT.

The chain employs TRBV4-3 and TRBJ1-2; D unresolved. CDR1 LGHNA and CDR2 YSLEER come from the germline V gene. The CDR3 is 14 amino acids. The V end was cut by 0 bases, the J end by 8 bases, with 13 bases between. The DNA of the CDR3 is TGCGCCAGCAGCCAAGATCCGGAATCGGGCGGCTACACCTTC. Translating gives CASSQDPESGGYTF.

This clonotype was picked up many times. This rearrangement joins TRBV12-3 or TRBV12-4 to TRBJ2-1, with 7 bases that match TRBD2. This CDR3 has 15 residues. J was trimmed by 2 bases and V by 8 bases; bases with no gene match: 9. The CDR3 nucleotides are TGTGCCAGCGTCGAAAACAGCGGGGCCTACAATGAGCAGTTCTTC. As protein: CASVENSGAYNEQFF.

V and J are TRBV6-5 and TRBJ1-6; possibly TRBD1 for D (5 bases). The V and J ends lost 2 bases and 7 bases respectively, with 15 bases between them. CDR1 MNHEY and CDR2 SVGAGI come from the germline V gene. The CDR3 extends over 16 amino acids. The CDR3 DNA reads TGTGCCAGCAGTTACGCCCCAGGGAAACAAAATTCACCCCTCCACTTT. It specifies CASSYAPGKQNSPLHF.

This clonotype showed up many times. The V and J genes are TRBV7-2 and TRBJ2-4; tentatively, D is TRBD2 (7 bases). The V end lost 4 bases, the J end lost 5 bases, and 18 bases lay between the germline ends. The CDR3 runs 16 residues. Germline assignment: CDR1 SGHTA and CDR2 FQGNSA. The CDR3 DNA reads TGTGCCAGCAGCTCATCAGCGGGAAAGGGGGAAAACATTCAGTACTTC. Encoded protein: CASSSSAGKGENIQYF.

Turning to this clonotype: A clone one base away is much larger, so this may be a read error. This chain joins TRBV19 and TRBJ2-1; D is perhaps TRBD1 or TRBD2 (5 bases each). The germline V gene encodes CDR1 LNHDA and CDR2 SQIVND (reference sequence). The CDR3 has 14 amino acids. V shed 3 bases and J shed 12 bases, with 18 bases lying between them. CDR3 sequence (DNA): TGTGCCAGTAGTATGGGGCCGGCAGGGAGTGCGCAGTTCTTC. As protein: CASSMGPAGSAQFF.

This clonotype turned up a few times. This chain joins TRBV19 and TRBJ2-1; no definite D call. This CDR3 spans 16 amino acids. Germline CDR1 and CDR2: LNHDA and SQIVND (reference sequence). Trimming took 3 bases from V and 5 from J, leaving 17 bases between them. The CDR3 nucleotides read TGTGCCAGTAGTATTTCTCCAATAGGTTTCAACAATGAGCAGTTCTTC. The encoded protein is CASSISPIGFNNEQFF.

The sample holds many counts of this clonotype. The rearrangement links TRBV29-1 to TRBJ2-2; 8 bases are a match to TRBD2. The CDR3 consists of 14 residues. V shed 5 bases and J 4 bases; nucleotides not matched to a gene: 6. CDR1 SQVTM and CDR2 ANQGSEA come from the germline V gene. The CDR3 protein is CSVSLGTSTGELFF. DNA for the CDR3: TGCAGCGTTAGCTTGGGGACTAGCACCGGGGAGCTGTTTTTT.

This clonotype was observed a handful of times. The rearrangement joins TRBV7-9 to TRBJ1-2; TRBD1 matches at 7 bases. The CDR3 totals 13 residues. After removal of 2 bases from V and 10 bases from J, the junction contained 7 bases not matched to a gene. Germline V gene lookup returns CDR1 SEHNR and CDR2 FQNEAQ (reference sequence). CDR3 coding DNA: TGTGCCAGCAGCTTACTTCCGACAGGGCTCTACACCTTC. This sequence encodes CASSLLPTGLYTF.